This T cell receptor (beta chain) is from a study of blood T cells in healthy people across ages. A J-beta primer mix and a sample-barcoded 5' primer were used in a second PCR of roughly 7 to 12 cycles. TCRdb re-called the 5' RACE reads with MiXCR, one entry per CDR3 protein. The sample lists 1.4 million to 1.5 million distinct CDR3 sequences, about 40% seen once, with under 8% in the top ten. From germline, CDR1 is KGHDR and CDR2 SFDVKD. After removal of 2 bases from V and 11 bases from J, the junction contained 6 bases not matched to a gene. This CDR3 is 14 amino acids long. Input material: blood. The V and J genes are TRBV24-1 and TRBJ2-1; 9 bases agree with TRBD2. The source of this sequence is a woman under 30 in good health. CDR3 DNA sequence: TGTGCCACCAGTGATTCTCGACTAGCGGCAAAGCAGTTCTTC. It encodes CATSDSRLAAKQFF.